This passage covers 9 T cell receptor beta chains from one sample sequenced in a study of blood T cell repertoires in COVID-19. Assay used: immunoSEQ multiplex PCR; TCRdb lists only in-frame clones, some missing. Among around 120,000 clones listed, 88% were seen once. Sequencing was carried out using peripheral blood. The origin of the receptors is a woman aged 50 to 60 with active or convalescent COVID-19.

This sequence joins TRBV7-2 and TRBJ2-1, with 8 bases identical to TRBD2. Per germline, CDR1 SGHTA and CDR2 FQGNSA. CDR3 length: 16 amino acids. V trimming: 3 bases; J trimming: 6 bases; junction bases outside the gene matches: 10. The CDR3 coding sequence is TGTGCCAGCAGCTTTAGGCGGGAGGCGGGGCTCAATGAGCAGTTCTTC. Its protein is CASSFRREAGLNEQFF.

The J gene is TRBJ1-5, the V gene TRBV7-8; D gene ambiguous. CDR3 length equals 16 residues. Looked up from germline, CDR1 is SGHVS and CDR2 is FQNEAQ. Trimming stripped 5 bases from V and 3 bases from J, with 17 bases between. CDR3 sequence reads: CASSRWASRDNQPQHF. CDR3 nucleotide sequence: TGTGCCAGCAGCCGCTGGGCCTCCCGGGACAATCAGCCCCAGCATTTT.

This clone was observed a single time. As DNA, the CDR3 is TGCGCCAGCAGCCAGGGGAGAGGGTCGGGGGGTGGAAACACCATATATTTT. Protein product: CASSQGRGSGGGNTIYF. The rearrangement joins TRBV4-1 to TRBJ1-3; D perhaps matches TRBD1 (5 bases). The CDR3 has 17 residues. The V gene lost 3 bases and the J gene lost 3 bases, with 18 bases spanning the gap. CDR1 is MGHRA and CDR2 is YSYEKL in the germline V gene.

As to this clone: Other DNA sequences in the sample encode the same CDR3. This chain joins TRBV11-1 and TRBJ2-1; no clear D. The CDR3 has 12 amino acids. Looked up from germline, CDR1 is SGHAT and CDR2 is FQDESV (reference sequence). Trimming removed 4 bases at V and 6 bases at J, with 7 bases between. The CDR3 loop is CASSSSRNEQFF. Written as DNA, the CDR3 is TGTGCCAGCAGCTCTTCTCGCAATGAGCAGTTCTTC.

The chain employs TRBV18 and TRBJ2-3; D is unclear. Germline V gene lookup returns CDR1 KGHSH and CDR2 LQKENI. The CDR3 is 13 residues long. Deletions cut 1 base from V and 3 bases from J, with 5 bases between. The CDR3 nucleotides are TGTGCCAGCTCACCACGAGCGACAGATACGCAGTATTTT. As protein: CASSPRATDTQYF.

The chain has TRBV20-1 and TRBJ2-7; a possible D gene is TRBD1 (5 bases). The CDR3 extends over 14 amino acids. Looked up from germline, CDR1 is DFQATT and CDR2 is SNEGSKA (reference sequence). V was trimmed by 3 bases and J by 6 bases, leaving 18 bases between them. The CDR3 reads CSASSGQLNAEQYF. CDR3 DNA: TGCAGTGCTAGTTCAGGGCAGCTCAACGCCGAGCAGTACTTC.

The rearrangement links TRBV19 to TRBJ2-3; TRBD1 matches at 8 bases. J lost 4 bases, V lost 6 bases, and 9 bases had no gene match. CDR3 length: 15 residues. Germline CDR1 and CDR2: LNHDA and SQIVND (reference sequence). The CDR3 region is CASRPGQGRPDTQYF. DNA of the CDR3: TGTGCCAGTAGGCCCGGACAGGGCCGGCCAGATACGCAGTATTTT.

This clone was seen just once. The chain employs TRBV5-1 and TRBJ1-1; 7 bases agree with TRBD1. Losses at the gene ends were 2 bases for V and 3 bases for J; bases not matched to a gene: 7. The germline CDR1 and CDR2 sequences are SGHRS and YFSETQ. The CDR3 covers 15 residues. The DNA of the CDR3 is TGCGCCAGCAGCTTATATGGACAGGTTGACACTGAAGCTTTCTTT. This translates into CASSLYGQVDTEAFF.

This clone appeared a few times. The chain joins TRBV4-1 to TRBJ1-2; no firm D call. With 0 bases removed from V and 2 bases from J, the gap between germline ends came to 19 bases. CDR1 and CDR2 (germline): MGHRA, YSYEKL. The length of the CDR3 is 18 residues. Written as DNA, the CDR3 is TGCGCCAGCAGCCAAGATGAGGAGGTGGCAGGTATCAACTATGGCTACACCTTC. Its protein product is CASSQDEEVAGINYGYTF.